The T cell receptor beta chain described here comes from a study of a mutant IDH1 vaccine in newly diagnosed glioma. Study details: Among treated patients, about 60% were male and around 40% female, and mean age was around 40 years.

With V trimmed by 4 bases and J by 4 bases, 14 bases remained unmatched. This CDR3 has 18 amino acids. From germline, CDR1 is KGHSH and CDR2 LQKENI. The time point denotes: week 23, last vaccination. Doses of 300 ug of mutant IDH1 20-mer peptide were given with topical imiquimod. A word on this clone: The antigen is undetermined.

The data were produced by immunoSEQ multiplex PCR, yet TCRdb's version contains in-frame clones alone and is incomplete. The sample contains roughly 74,000 clones, approximately 85% of which appear only once. The chain is built from TRBV18 and TRBJ1-5; 9 nucleotides match TRBD1. The material sequenced was PBMCs, taken from a glioma patient whose treatment included an IDH1 peptide vaccine. This sequence was found in a woman in her fifties or sixties with glioma. DNA for the CDR3: TGTGCCAGCTCACTCCTCGAAACAGGGGGCGCCTCAAATCAGCCCCAGCATTTT. Translated: CASSLLETGGASNQPQHF. Looking up the rest from reference TRBV18 and TRBJ1-5 gives the full variable domain: NAGVMQNPRHLVRRRGQEARLRCSPMKGHSHVYWYRQLPEEGLKFMVYLQKENIIDESGMPKERFSAEFPKEGPSILRIQQVVRGDSAAYFCASSLLETGGASNQPQHFGDGTRLSIL.